This T cell receptor beta chain derives from a study of patients and donors after allogeneic stem cell transplantation. The CDR3 spans 18 residues. V was trimmed by 2 bases and J by 6 bases, leaving 22 bases between them. Looked up from germline, CDR1 is LGHNA and CDR2 is YSLEER. Via MiXCR, TCRdb re-called the RT-PCR reads, giving one row per CDR3 protein. This table holds hundreds of thousands of distinct CDR3 sequences, roughly 17% found once. This rearrangement joins TRBV4-3 to TRBJ2-2; D tentatively reads TRBD1 or TRBD2 (6 bases each). Source material: blood, either unsorted or a sorted T cell fraction (not recorded which). The clonotype was recovered from a human donor who was either an allogeneic HSCT recipient or a stem cell or donor lymphocyte infusion donor (not recorded which). It is not recorded whose cells these are; they may come from a transplant donor. The CDR3 coding sequence is TGCGCCAGCAGCCAATGGAGGGGGTTAGGGGGGTCTCCCGGGGAGCTGTTTTTT. This codes for CASSQWRGLGGSPGELFF.